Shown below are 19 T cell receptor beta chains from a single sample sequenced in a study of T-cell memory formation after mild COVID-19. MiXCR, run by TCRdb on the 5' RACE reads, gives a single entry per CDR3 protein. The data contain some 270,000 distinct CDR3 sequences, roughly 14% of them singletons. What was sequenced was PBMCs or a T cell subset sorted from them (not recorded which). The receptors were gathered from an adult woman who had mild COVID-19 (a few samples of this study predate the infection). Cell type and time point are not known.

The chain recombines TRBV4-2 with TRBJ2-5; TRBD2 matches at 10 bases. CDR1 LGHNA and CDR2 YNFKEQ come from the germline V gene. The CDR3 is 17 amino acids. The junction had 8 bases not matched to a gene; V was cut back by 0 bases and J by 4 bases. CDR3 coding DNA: TGTGCCAGCAGCCAAGATCAGTTAGCGGGAGGCGCAGAGACCCAGTACTTC. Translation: CASSQDQLAGGAETQYF.

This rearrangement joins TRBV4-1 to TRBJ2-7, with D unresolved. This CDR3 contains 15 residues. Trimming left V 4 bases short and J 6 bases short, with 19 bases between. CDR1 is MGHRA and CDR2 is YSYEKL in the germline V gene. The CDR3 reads CASSPLIRRASEQYF. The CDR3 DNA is TGCGCCAGCAGCCCCCTGATCCGAAGGGCCAGCGAGCAGTACTTC.

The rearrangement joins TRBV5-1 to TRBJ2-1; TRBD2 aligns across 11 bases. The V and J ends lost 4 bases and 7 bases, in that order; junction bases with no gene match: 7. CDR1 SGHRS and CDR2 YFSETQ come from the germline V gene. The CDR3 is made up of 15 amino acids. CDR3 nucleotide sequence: TGCGCCAGCAGCATTAGCGGGGGGGCCATAAATGAGCAGTTCTTC. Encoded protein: CASSISGGAINEQFF.

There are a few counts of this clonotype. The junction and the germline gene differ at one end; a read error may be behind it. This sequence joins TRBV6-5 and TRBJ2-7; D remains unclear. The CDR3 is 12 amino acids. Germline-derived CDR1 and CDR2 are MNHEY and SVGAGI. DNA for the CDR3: TGTGCCAGCAGTGACTCCCCCTACGAGCAGTACTTC. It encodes CASSDSPYEQYF.

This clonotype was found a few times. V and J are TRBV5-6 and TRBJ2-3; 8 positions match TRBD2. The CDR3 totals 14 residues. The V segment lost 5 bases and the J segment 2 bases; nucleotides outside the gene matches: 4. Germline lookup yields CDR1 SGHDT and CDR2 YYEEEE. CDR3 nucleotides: TGTGCCAGCAGATTAGCGGGAATCACAGATACGCAGTATTTT. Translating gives CASRLAGITDTQYF.

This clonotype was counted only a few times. In DNA form, the CDR3 reads TGTGCCAGCAGCTTACAGGGGGGAAGGTACAATGAGCAGTTCTTC. Residues: CASSLQGGRYNEQFF. The V gene is TRBV7-9, the J gene TRBJ2-1; D possibly corresponds to TRBD1 (7 bases). CDR1 and CDR2 from the germline V gene are SEHNR and FQNEAQ (reference sequence). V was clipped by 2 bases and J by 4 bases, with 12 bases between them. The CDR3 is 15 residues long. Combining the CDR3 with reference TRBV7-9 and TRBJ2-1 gives the whole variable domain DTGVSQNPRHKITKRGQNVTFRCDPISEHNRLYWYRQTLGQGPEFLTYFQNEAQLEKSRLLSDRFSAERPKGSFSTLEIQRTEQGDSAMYLCASSLQGGRYNEQFFGPGTRLTVL.

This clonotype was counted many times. The CDR3 sequence: CASSSLWRAGTEAFF. The CDR3, as DNA: TGTGCCAGCAGTTCCCTTTGGAGGGCTGGAACTGAAGCTTTCTTT. This chain joins TRBV12-3 or TRBV12-4 and TRBJ1-1; D unresolved. The CDR3 contains 15 residues. With 4 bases removed from V and 5 bases from J, the gap between germline ends came to 17 bases.

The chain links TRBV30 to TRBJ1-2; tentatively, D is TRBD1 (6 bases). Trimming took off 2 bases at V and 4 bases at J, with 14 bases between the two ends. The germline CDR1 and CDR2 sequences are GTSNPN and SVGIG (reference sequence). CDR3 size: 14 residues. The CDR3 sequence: CAWSPSGQPYGYTF. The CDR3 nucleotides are TGTGCCTGGAGTCCTTCTGGACAGCCCTATGGCTACACCTTC. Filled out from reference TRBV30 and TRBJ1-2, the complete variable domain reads SQTIHQWPATLVQPVGSPLSLECTVEGTSNPNLYWYRQAAGRGLQLLFYSVGIGQISSEVPQNLSASRPQDRQFILSSKKLLLSDSGFYLCAWSPSGQPYGYTFGSGTRLTVV.

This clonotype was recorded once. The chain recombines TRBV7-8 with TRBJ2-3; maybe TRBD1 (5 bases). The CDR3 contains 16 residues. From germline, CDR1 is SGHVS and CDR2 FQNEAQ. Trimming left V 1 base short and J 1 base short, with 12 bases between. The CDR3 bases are TGTGCCAGCAGCTTAGGTACATGGGGCGGCACAGATACGCAGTATTTT. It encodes CASSLGTWGGTDTQYF. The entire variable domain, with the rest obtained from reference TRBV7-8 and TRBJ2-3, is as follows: GAGVSQSPRYKVAKRGQDVALRCDPISGHVSLFWYQQALGQGPEFLTYFQNEAQLDKSGLPSDRFFAERPEGSVSTLKIQRTQQEDSAVYLCASSLGTWGGTDTQYFGPGTRLTVL.

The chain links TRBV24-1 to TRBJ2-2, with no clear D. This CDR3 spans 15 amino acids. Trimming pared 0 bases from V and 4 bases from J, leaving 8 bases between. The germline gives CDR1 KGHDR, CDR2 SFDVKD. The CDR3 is CATSDLLPGTGELFF. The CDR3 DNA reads TGTGCCACCAGTGATTTGCTGCCAGGCACCGGGGAGCTGTTTTTT.

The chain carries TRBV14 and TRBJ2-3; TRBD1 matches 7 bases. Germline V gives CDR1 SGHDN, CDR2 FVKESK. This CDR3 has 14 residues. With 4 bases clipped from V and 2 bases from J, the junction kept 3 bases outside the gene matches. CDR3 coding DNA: TGTGCCAGCAGCCGGGGGACAGCCACAGATACGCAGTATTTT. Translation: CASSRGTATDTQYF.

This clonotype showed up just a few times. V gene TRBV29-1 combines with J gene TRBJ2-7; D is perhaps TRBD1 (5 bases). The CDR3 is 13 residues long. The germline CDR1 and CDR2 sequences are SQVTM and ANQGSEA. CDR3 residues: CRDPLGRSNEQYF. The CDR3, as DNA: TGCAGAGACCCGTTGGGGCGCAGCAACGAGCAGTACTTC.

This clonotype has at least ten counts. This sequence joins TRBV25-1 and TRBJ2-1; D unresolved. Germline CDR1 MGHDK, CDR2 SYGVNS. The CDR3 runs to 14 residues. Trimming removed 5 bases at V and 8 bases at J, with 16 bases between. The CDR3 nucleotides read TGTGCCAGCAGTTGGTTGACCGTTACCGATGAGCAGTTCTTC. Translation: CASSWLTVTDEQFF.

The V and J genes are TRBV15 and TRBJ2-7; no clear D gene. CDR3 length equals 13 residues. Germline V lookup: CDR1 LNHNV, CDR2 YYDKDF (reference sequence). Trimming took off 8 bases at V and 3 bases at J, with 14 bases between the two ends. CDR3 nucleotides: TGTGCCACCGCCTTACGGATCTACTACGAGCAGTACTTC. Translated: CATALRIYYEQYF.

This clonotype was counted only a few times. CDR3 DNA: TGTGCCAGCAGTTTATCAAAGGGGAACAGAGCTTTCTTT. Amino acids: CASSLSKGNRAFF. The gene calls are TRBV28 and TRBJ1-1; the D gene is possibly TRBD1 (5 bases). The CDR3 sequence is 13 residues long. V was clipped by 1 base and J by 10 bases, with 13 bases between them. Germline CDR1 MDHEN, CDR2 SYDVKM. Full variable domain (rest looked up from reference TRBV28 and TRBJ1-1): DVKVTQSSRYLVKRTGEKVFLECVQDMDHENMFWYRQDPGLGLRLIYFSYDVKMKEKGDIPEGYSVSREKKERFSLILESASTNQTSMYLCASSLSKGNRAFFGQGTRLTVV.

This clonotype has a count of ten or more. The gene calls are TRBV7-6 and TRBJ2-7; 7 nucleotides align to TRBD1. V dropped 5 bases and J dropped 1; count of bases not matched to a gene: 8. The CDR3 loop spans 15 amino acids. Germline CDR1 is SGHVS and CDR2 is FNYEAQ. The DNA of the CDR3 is TGTGCCAGCAGCCGCGAGACAGGGAATTCCTACGAGCAGTACTTC. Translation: CASSRETGNSYEQYF.

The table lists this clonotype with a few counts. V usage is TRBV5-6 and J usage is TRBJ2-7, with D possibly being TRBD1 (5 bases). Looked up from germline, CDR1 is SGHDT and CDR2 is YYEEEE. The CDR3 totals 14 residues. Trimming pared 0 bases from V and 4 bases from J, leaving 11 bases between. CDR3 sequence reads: CASSLGTGRYEQYF. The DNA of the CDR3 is TGTGCCAGCAGCTTGGGCACAGGAAGATACGAGCAGTACTTC.

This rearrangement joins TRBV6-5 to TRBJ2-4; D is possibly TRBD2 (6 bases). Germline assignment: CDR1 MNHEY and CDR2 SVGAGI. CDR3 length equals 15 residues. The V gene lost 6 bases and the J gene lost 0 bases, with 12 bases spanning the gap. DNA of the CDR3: TGTGCCAGCAGCCTCACCGGGGGAGCCAAAAACATTCAGTACTTC. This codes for CASSLTGGAKNIQYF.

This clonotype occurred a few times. The CDR3 sequence is CASTVQRSGANVLTF. The CDR3 DNA reads as TGTGCCAGCACCGTACAGCGTTCTGGGGCCAACGTCCTGACTTTC. V usage is TRBV12-3 or TRBV12-4 and J usage is TRBJ2-6; D not resolved. Trimming stripped 7 bases from V and 1 base from J, with 11 bases between. This CDR3 region has 15 residues.